This T cell receptor (beta chain) comes out of a study of T cell responses to AZD1222 COVID-19 vaccine. Overall study findings and caveats: Only a handful of AZD1222 recipients tested seropositive at baseline. With dominance at 160-218 and 743-854, vaccine-associated CD4 TCRs spanned spike.

On this clone: Its antigen remains unknown.

Germline V gives CDR1 SGHVS, CDR2 FQNEAQ. The CDR3 length is 15 residues. The V segment lost 11 bases and the J segment 0 bases; nucleotides outside the gene matches: 12. Clones were read by immunoSEQ multiplex PCR, and TCRdb kept only the in-frame ones, dropping some. The sample records roughly 140,000 clones, 75% to 95% being singletons. This specimen was peripheral blood, taken on day 0 of AZD1222 vaccination. The origin of this receptor is an adult in good health. J is TRBJ1-1 and V is TRBV7-8; 7 nucleotides line up with TRBD1. The CDR3 DNA is TGTGCCGTCCAGGAACAGGGGAGGTTGAACACTGAAGCTTTCTTT. This codes for CAVQEQGRLNTEAFF. Full variable domain (outside the CDR3, taken from reference TRBV7-8 and TRBJ1-1): GAGVSQSPRYKVAKRGQDVALRCDPISGHVSLFWYQQALGQGPEFLTYFQNEAQLDKSGLPSDRFFAERPEGSVSTLKIQRTQQEDSAVYLCAVQEQGRLNTEAFFGQGTRLTVV.